This T cell receptor (beta chain) was captured in a study of cytomegalovirus exposure and HLA in healthy donors. Across the whole study: For the roughly 390 genotyped donors, about 79% fell within the Caucasian-associated ancestry cluster.

Use of 60 Vbeta and 13 Jbeta primers characterized the PCR. Using immunoSEQ multiplex PCR, the repertoire was profiled, and TCRdb retains in-frame clones only, with some absent. The sample carries about 150,000 clones, about two thirds recorded once. Comments on this clone: Its antigen is unidentified.

V lost 0 bases to trimming and J lost 4 bases; unmatched junction nucleotides: 6. CDR3 size: 16 residues. Germline CDR1 SGHRS, CDR2 YFSETQ. Study-level results: For most TCR beta V segments, an earlier analysis put the productive rate at about 90% or about 30% of the time. More clonal expansion characterized HLA-associated TCR beta chains than equally common others in a later analysis. High specificity and sensitivity for cytomegalovirus status were reported for the classifier.

The sequenced sample consisted of PBMCs. The TCR originated in a middle-aged woman in good health and CMV-seronegative. The chain uses TRBV5-1 and TRBJ1-3, with 8 bases aligning to TRBD1. This CDR3 reads CASSLAGQESGNTIYF. CDR3 DNA: TGCGCCAGCAGCTTGGCGGGACAGGAGTCCGGAAACACCATATATTTT.